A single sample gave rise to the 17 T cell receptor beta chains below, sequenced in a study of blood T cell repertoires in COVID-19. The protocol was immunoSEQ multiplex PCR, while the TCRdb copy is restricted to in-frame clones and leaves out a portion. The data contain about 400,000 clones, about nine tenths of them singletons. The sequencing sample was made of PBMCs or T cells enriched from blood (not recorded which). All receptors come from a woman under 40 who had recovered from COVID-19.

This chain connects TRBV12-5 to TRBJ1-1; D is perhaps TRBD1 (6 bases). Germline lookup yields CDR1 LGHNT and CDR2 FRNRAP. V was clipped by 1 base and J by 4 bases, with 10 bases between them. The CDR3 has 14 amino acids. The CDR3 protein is CASGLGTTGTEAFF. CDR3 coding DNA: TGTGCTAGTGGTTTGGGGACGACAGGCACTGAAGCTTTCTTT.

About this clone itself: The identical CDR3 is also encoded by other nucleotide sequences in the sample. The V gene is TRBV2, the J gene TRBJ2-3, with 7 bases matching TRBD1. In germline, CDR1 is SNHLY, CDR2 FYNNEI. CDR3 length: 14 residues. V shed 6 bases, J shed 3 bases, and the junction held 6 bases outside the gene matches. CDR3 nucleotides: TGTGCCAGCAGGCGACAGGGAATTACAGATACGCAGTATTTT. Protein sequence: CASRRQGITDTQYF.

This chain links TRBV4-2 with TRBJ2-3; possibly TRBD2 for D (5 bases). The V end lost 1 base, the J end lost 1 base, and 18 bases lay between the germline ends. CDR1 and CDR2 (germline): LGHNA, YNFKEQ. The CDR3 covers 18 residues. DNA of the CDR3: TGTGCCAGCAGCCAAGTACTCGGCGGGTCCCGAGGCACAGATACGCAGTATTTT. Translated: CASSQVLGGSRGTDTQYF.

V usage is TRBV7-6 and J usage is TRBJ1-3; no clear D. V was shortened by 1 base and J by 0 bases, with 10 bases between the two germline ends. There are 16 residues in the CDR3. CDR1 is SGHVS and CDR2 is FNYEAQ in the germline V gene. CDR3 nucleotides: TGTGCCAGCAGCTTAGGCATACAGAGCTCTGGAAACACCATATATTTT. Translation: CASSLGIQSSGNTIYF.

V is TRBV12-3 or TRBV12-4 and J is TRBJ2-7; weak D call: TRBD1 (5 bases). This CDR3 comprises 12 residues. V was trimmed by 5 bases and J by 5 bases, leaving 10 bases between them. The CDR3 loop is CASSPTGNEQYF. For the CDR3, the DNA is TGTGCCAGCAGTCCTACAGGAAACGAGCAGTACTTC.

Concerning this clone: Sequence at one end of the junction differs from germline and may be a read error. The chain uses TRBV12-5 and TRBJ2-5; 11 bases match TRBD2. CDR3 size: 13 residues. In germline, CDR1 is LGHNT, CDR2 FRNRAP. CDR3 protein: CASGRPPLAGGDF. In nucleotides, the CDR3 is TGTGCTAGTGGTCGGCCCCCCTTAGCGGGAGGGGACTTC.

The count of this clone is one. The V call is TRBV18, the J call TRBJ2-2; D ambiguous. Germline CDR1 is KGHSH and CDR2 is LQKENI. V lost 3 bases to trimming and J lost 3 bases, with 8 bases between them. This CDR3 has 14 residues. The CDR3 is CASSPQNYTGELFF. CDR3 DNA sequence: TGTGCCAGCTCACCGCAGAATTACACCGGGGAGCTGTTTTTT.

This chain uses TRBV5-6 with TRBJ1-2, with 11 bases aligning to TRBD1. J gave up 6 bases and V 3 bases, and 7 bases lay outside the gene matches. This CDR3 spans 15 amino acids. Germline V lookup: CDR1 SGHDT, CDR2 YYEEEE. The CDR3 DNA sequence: TGTGCCAGCAGCTCGGACAGGGGGCGTATCGATGGCTACACCTTC. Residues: CASSSDRGRIDGYTF. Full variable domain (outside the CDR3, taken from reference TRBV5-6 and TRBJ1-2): DAGVTQSPTHLIKTRGQQVTLRCSPKSGHDTVSWYQQALGQGPQFIFQYYEEEERQRGNFPDRFSGHQFPNYSSELNVNALLLGDSALYLCASSSDRGRIDGYTFGSGTRLTVV.

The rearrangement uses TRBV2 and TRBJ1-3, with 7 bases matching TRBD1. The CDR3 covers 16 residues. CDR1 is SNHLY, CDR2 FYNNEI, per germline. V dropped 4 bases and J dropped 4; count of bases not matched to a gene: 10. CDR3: CASSGDQTGLGNTIYF. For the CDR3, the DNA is TGTGCCAGCAGTGGGGACCAGACAGGGTTAGGAAACACCATATATTTT.

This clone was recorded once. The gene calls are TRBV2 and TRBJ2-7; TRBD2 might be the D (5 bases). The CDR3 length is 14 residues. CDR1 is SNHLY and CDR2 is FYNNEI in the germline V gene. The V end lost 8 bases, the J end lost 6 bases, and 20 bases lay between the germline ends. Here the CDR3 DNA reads TGTGCCAGCGTTCAGGAGGTCCCTTCTGGCGAGCAGTACTTC. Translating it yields CASVQEVPSGEQYF.

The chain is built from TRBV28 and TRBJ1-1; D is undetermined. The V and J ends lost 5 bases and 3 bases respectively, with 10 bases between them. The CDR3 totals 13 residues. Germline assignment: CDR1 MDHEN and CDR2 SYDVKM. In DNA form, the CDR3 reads TGTGCCAGCAGTCAACTCATGTACACTGAAGCTTTCTTT. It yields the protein CASSQLMYTEAFF.

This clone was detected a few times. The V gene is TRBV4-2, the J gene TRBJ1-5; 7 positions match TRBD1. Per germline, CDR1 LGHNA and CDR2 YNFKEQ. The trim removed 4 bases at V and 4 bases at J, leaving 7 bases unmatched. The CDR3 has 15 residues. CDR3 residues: CASSLQTGSNQPQHF. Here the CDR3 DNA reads TGTGCCAGCAGCCTCCAGACAGGGTCAAATCAGCCCCAGCATTTT.

DNA of the CDR3: TGTGCCACCATGGACCCATTGACAGGTTCCCTCGAGCAGTACTTC. As protein: CATMDPLTGSLEQYF. J is TRBJ2-7 and V is TRBV6-4; TRBD1 might be the D (6 bases). The CDR3 runs 15 residues. From germline, CDR1 is MRHNA and CDR2 SNTAGT. V lost 10 bases to trimming and J lost 6 bases, with 25 bases between them.

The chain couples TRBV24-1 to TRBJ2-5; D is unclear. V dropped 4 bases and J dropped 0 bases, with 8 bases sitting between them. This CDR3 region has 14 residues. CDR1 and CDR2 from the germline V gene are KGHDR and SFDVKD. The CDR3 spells CATSERQNQETQYF. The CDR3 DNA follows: TGTGCCACCAGTGAGCGGCAGAACCAAGAGACCCAGTACTTC.

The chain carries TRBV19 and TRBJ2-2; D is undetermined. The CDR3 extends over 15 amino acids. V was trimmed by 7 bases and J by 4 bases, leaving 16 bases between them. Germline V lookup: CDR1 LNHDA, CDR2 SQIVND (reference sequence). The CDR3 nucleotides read TGTGCCAGTACCATGCTGGGCGTGGGCACCGGGGAGCTGTTTTTT. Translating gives CASTMLGVGTGELFF.

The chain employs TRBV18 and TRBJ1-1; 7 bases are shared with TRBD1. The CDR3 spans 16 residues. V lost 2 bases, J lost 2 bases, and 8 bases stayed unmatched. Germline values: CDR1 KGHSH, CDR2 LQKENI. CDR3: CASSPRDRVINTEAFF. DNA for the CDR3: TGTGCCAGCTCACCAAGGGACAGAGTAATAAACACTGAAGCTTTCTTT.

CDR3 sequence reads: CASSKGTGGNTGELFF. The CDR3 DNA reads as TGTGCCAGCTCAAAAGGGACAGGGGGCAACACCGGGGAGCTGTTTTTT. J is TRBJ2-2 and V is TRBV18; 12 bases fit TRBD1. The germline gives CDR1 KGHSH, CDR2 LQKENI. V was clipped by 5 bases and J by 2 bases; unmatched bases: 3. This CDR3 is 16 amino acids long.